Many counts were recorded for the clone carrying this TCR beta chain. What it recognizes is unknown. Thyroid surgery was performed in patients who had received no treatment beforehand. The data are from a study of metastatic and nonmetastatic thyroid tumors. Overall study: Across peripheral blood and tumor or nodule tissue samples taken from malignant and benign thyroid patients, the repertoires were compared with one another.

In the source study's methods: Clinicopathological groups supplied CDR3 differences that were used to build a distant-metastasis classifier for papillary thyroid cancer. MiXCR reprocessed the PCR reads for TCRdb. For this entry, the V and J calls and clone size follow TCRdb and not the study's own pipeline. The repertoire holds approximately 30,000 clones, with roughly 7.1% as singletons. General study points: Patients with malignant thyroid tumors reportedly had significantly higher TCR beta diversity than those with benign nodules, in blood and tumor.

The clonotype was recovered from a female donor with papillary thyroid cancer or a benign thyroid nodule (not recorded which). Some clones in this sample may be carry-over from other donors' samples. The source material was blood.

The CDR3 reads CSAGGQVSNTGELFF. The CDR3 bases are TGCAGTGCAGGGGGTCAGGTGTCGAACACCGGGGAGCTGTTTTTT. The chain uses TRBV20-1 and TRBJ2-2, with D perhaps TRBD1 (6 bases). The V end lost 6 bases, the J end lost 0 bases, and 14 bases lay between the germline ends. There are 15 residues in the CDR3. Germline V gene sequence: CDR1 DFQATT, CDR2 SNEGSKA (reference sequence).